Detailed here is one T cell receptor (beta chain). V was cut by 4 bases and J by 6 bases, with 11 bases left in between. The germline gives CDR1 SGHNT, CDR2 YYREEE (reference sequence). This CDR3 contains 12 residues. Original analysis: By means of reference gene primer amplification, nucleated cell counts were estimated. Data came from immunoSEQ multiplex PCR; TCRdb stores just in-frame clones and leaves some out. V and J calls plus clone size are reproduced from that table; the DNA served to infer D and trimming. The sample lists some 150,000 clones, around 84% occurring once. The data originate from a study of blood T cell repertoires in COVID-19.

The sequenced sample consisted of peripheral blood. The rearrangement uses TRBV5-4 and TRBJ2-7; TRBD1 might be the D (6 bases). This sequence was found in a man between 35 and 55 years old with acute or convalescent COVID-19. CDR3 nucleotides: TGTGCCAGCAGCCTCCAAGGGGGCGAGCAGTACTTC. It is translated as CASSLQGGEQYF.